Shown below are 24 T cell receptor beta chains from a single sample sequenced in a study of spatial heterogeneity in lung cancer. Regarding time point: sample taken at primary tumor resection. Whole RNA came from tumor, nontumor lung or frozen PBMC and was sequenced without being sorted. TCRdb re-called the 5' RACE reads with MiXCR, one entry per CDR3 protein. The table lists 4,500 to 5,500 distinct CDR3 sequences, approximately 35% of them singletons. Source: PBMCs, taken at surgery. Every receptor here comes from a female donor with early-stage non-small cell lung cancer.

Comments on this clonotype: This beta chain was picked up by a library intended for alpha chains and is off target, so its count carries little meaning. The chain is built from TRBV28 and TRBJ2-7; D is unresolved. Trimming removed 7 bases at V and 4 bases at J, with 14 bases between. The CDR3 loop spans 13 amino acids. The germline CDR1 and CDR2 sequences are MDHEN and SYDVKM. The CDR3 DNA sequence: TGTGCCAGCAATTCCGGACCGTTATACGAGCAGTACTTC. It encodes CASNSGPLYEQYF.

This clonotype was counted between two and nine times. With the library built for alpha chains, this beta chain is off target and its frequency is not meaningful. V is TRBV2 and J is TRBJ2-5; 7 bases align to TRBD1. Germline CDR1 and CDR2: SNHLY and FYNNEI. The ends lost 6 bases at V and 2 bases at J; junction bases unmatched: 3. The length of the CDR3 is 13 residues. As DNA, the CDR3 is TGTGCCAGCAGGGGGACAGAACAAGAGACCCAGTACTTC. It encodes CASRGTEQETQYF.

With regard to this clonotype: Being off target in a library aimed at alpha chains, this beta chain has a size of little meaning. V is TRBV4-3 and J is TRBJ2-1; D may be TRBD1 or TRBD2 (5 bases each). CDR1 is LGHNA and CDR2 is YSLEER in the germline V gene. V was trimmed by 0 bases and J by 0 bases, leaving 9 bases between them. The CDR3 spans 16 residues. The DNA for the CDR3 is TGCGCCAGCAGCCAAGATTGGGACCACTCCTACAATGAGCAGTTCTTC. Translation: CASSQDWDHSYNEQFF.

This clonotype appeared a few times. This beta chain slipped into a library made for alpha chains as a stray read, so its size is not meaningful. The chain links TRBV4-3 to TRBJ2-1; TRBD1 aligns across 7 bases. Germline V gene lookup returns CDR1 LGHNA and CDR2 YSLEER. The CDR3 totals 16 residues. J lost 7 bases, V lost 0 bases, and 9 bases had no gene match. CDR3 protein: CASSQEGRQGRNEQFF. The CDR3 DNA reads TGCGCCAGCAGCCAAGAGGGCCGACAGGGAAGGAATGAGCAGTTCTTC.

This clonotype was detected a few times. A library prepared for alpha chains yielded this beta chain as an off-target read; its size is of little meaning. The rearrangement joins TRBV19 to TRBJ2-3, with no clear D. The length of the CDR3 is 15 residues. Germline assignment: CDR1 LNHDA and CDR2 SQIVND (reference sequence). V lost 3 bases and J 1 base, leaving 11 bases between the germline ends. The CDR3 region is CASSISHRGTDTQYF. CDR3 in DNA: TGTGCCAGTAGTATTTCACACCGGGGCACAGATACGCAGTATTTT.

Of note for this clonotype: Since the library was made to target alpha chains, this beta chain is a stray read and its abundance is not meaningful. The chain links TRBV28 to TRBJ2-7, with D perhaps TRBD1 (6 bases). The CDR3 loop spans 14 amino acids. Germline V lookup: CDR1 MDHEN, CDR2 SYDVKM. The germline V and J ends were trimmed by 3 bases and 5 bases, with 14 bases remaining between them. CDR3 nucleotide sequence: TGTGCCAGCAGTTTTATCCCTCAGGGGAACGAGCAGTACTTC. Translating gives CASSFIPQGNEQYF.

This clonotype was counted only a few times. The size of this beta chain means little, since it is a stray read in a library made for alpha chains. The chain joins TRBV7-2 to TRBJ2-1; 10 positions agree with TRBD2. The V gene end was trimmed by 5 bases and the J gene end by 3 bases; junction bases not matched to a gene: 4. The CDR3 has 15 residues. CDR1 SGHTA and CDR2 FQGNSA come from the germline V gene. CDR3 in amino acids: CASSVSGGNYNEQFF. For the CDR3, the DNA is TGTGCCAGCAGCGTTAGCGGGGGGAACTACAATGAGCAGTTCTTC.

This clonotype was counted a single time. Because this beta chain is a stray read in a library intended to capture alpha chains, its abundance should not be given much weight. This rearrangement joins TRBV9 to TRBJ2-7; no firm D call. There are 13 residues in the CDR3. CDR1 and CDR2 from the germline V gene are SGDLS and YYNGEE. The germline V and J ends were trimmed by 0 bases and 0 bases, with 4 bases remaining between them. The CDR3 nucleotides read TGTGCCAGCAGCGTAGGTCACTCCTACGAGCAGTACTTC. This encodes CASSVGHSYEQYF.

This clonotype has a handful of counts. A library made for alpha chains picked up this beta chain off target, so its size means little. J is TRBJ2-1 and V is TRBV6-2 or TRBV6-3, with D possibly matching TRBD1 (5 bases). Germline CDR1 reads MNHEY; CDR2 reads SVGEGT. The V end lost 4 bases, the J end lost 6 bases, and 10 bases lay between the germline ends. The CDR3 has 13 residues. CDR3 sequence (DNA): TGTGCCAGCAGTTGGGGCAGAGTCAATGAGCAGTTCTTC. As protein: CASSWGRVNEQFF.

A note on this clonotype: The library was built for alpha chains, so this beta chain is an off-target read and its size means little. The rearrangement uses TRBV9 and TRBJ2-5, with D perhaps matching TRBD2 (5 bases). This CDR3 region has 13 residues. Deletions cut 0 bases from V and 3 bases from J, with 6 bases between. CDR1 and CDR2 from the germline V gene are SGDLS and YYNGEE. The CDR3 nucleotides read TGTGCCAGCAGCGTAGCCGGGAAAGAGACCCAGTACTTC. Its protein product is CASSVAGKETQYF.

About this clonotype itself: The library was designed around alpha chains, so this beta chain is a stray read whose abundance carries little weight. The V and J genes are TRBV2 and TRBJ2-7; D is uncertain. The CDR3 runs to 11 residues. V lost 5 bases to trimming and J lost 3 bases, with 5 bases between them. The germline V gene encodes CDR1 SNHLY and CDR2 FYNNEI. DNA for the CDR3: TGTGCCAGCAGTTTAGACTACGAGCAGTACTTC. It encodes CASSLDYEQYF.

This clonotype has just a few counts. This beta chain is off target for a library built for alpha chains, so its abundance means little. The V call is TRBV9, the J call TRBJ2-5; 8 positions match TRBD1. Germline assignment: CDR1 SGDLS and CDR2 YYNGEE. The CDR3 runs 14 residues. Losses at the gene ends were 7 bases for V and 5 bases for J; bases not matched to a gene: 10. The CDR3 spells CASDRGDLGETQYF. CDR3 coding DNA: TGTGCCAGCGACAGGGGAGACCTGGGGGAGACCCAGTACTTC.

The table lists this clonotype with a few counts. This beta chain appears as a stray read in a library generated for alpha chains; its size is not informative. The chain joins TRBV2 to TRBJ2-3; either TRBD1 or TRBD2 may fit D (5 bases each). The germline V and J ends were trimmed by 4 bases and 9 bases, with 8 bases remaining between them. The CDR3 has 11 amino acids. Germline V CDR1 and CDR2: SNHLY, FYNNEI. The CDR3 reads CASSVRDTQYF. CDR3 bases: TGTGCCAGCAGTGTCCGGGACACGCAGTATTTT.

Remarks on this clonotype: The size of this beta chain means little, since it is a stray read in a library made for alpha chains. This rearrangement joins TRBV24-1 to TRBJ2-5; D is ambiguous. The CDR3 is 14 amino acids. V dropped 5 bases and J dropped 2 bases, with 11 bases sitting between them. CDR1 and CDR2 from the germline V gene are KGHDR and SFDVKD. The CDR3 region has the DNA TGTGCCACCAGTGCCCCTCCGCCACAAGAGACCCAGTACTTC. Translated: CATSAPPPQETQYF.

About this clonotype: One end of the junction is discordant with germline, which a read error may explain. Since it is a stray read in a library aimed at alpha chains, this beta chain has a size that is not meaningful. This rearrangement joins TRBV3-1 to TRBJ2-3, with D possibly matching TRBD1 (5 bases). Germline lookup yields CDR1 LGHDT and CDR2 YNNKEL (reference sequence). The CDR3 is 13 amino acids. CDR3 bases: TGTGCCAGCAGCCCGACGGCCACAGGTACGCAGTATTTT. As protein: CASSPTATGTQYF.

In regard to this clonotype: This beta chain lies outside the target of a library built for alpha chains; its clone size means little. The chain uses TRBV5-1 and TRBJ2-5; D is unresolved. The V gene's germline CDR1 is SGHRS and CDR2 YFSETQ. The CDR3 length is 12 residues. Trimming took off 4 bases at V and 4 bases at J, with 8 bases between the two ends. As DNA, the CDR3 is TGCGCCAGCAGCATACCACCAGAGACCCAGTACTTC. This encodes CASSIPPETQYF.

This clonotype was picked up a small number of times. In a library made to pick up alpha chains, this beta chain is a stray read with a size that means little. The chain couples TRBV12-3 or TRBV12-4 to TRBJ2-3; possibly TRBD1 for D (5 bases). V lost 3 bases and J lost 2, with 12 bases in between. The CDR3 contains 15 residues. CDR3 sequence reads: CASSFYRRTTDTQYF. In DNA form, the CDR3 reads TGTGCCAGCAGTTTCTACAGGAGAACCACAGATACGCAGTATTTT.

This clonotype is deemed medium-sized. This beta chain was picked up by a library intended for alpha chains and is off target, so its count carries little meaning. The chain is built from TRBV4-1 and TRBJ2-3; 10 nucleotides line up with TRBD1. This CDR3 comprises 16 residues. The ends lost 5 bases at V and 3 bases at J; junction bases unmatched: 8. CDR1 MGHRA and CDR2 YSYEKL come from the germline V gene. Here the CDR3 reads CASSFRWDRGTDTQYF. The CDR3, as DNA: TGCGCCAGCAGCTTCCGTTGGGACAGGGGTACAGATACGCAGTATTTT.

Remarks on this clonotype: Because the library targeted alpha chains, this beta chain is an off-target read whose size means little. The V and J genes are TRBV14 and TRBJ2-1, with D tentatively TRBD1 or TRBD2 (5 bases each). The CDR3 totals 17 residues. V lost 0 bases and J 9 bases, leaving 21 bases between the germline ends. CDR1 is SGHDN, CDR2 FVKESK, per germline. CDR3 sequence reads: CASSQDSSIGERGEQFF. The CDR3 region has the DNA TGTGCCAGCAGCCAAGATTCCAGTATCGGGGAAAGGGGTGAGCAGTTCTTC.

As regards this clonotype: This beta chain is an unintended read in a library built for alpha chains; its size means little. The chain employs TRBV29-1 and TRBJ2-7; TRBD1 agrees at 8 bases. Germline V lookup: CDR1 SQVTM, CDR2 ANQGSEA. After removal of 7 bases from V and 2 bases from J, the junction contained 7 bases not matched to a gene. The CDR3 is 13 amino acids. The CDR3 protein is CSALGQAPYEQYF. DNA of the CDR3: TGCAGCGCATTGGGACAGGCCCCCTACGAGCAGTACTTC.

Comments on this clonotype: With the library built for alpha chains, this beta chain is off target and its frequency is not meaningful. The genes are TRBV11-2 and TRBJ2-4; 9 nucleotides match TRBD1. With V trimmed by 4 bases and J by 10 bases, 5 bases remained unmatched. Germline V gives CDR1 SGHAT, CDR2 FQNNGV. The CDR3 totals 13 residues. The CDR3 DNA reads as TGTGCCAGCAGCTCCGGGACAGGGCGGATTCAGTACTTC. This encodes CASSSGTGRIQYF. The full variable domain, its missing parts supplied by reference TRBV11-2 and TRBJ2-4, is EAGVAQSPRYKIIEKRQSVAFWCNPISGHATLYWYQQILGQGPKLLIQFQNNGVVDDSQLPKDRFSAERLKGVDSTLKIQPAKLEDSAVYLCASSSGTGRIQYFGAGTRLSVL.

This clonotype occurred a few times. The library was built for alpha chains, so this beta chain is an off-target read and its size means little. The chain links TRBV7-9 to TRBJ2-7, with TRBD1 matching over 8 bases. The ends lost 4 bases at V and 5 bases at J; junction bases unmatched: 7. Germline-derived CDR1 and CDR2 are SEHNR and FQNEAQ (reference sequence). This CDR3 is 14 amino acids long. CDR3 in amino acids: CASSSSDRENEQYF. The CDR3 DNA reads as TGTGCCAGCAGCTCCTCGGACAGGGAAAACGAGCAGTACTTC. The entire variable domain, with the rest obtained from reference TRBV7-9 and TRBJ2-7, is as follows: DTGVSQNPRHKITKRGQNVTFRCDPISEHNRLYWYRQTLGQGPEFLTYFQNEAQLEKSRLLSDRFSAERPKGSFSTLEIQRTEQGDSAMYLCASSSSDRENEQYFGPGTRLTVT.

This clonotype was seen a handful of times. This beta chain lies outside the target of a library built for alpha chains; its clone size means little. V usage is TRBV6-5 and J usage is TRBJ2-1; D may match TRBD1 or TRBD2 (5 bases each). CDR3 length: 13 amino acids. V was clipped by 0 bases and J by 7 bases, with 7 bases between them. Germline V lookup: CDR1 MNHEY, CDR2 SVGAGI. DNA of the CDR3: TGTGCCAGCAGTTACTCCTGGGGGAATGAGCAGTTCTTC. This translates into CASSYSWGNEQFF.

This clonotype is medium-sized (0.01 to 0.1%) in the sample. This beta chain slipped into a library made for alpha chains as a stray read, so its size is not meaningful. The CDR3 region is CASSFQETQYF. The CDR3 region has the DNA TGTGCCAGCAGCTTTCAAGAGACCCAGTACTTC. The chain couples TRBV7-2 to TRBJ2-5; D is unresolved. The CDR3 extends over 11 amino acids. Trimming took 3 bases from V and 2 from J, leaving 1 base between them. Germline lookup yields CDR1 SGHTA and CDR2 FQGNSA.